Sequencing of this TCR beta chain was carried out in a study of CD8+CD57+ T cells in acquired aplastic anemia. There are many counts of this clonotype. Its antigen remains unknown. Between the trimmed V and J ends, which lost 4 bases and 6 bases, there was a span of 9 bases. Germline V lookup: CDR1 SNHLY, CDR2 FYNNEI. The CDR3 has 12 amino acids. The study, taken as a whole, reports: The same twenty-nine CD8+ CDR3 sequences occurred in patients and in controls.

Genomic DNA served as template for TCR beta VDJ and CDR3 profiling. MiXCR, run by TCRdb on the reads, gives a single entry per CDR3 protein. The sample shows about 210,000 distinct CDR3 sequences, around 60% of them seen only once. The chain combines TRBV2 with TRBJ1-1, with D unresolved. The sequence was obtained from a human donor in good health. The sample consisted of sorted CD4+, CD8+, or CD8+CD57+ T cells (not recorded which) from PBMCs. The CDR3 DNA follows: TGTGCCAGCAGTGTAAATGGACCTGAAGCTTTCTTT. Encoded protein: CASSVNGPEAFF.